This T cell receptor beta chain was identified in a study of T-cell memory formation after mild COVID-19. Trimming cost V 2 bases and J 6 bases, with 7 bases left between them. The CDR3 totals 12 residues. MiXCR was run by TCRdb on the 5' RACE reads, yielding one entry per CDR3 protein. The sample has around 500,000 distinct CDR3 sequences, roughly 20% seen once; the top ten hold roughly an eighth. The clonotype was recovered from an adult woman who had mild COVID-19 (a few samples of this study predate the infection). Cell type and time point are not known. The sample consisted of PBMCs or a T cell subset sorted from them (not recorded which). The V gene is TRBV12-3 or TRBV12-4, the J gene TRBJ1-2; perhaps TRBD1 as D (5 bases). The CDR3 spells CASSLIRDGYTF. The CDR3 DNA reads TGTGCCAGCAGTTTAATCAGGGATGGCTACACCTTC.